The rows below give T cell receptor beta chains drawn from one sample of a study of blood T cell repertoires in COVID-19. The table came from immunoSEQ multiplex PCR; TCRdb's copy has only in-frame clones and leaves some out. The sample holds some 190,000 clones, around nine tenths seen once. Sequenced input: peripheral blood. These receptors originate from a man in his late teens or twenties with active or convalescent COVID-19. Both conserved end residues are trimmed from each CDR3. Not all rows give a size; the values are once, few, many and, for expanded clones, a class.

abundance: -
v_gene: TRBV29-1
CDR3aa: SVWGGETQY

abundance: -
v_gene: TRBV7-3
CDR3aa: ASSSGTDFTDTQY

abundance: -
v_gene: TRBV12-3/TRBV12-4
CDR3aa: GTGVTVNTEAF

abundance: few
v_gene: TRBV6-2/TRBV6-3
CDR3aa: ASSGQGRSWNTEAF

abundance: -
v_gene: TRBV6-5
CDR3aa: ASYRVSYEQY

abundance: -
v_gene: TRBV3-1/TRBV3-2
CDR3aa: ASSLFQTGVDGYT

abundance: -
v_gene: TRBV7-2
CDR3aa: ASSLNGPGNSPLH

abundance: -
v_gene: TRBV3-1/TRBV3-2
CDR3aa: ASTDRVVYTGELF

abundance: -
v_gene: TRBV6-5
CDR3aa: ASSTGIRSYEQY

abundance: -
v_gene: TRBV7-9
CDR3aa: ASSLGPPEAF

abundance: once
v_gene: TRBV7-8
CDR3aa: ASSRSPPGQGWHEQY

abundance: -
v_gene: TRBV19
CDR3aa: ASSATGPNYGYT

abundance: few
v_gene: TRBV27
CDR3aa: ASSSGRRMEQPQH

abundance: once
v_gene: TRBV14
CDR3aa: ASSQSSGTGVYT

abundance: -
v_gene: TRBV30
CDR3aa: AWSPVGGRGTEAF

abundance: -
v_gene: TRBV28
CDR3aa: ASSLKAAQF

abundance: -
v_gene: TRBV19
CDR3aa: ASSQTGGITDTQY

abundance: few
v_gene: TRBV10-3
CDR3aa: AISGESINTEAF

abundance: -
v_gene: TRBV28
CDR3aa: ATIGAWGQTYSNQPQH

abundance: few
v_gene: TRBV11-2
CDR3aa: ASSLTGGPEAF

abundance: -
v_gene: TRBV10-3
CDR3aa: AISEHIAIRDRVVGYT

abundance: -
v_gene: TRBV5-5
CDR3aa: ASSLGASGYGYT

abundance: -
v_gene: TRBV14
CDR3aa: ASSQALPGTSSGELF

abundance: -
v_gene: TRBV30
CDR3aa: AGGGANTGELF

abundance: -
v_gene: TRBV3-1/TRBV3-2
CDR3aa: ASSQRASGDQETQY

abundance: -
v_gene: TRBV18
CDR3aa: ASSPQPRAETQY

abundance: once
v_gene: TRBV7-7
CDR3aa: ASSLSLNTEAF

abundance: few
v_gene: TRBV5-5
CDR3aa: ASSFDNNQPQH

abundance: -
v_gene: TRBV4-2
CDR3aa: ASSQDLTGGGYT

abundance: -
v_gene: TRBV19
CDR3aa: ASFGQGRHSTEAF

abundance: -
v_gene: TRBV6-1
CDR3aa: ASSESRGPGTEAF

abundance: -
v_gene: TRBV14
CDR3aa: ASTRGGEGTTEAF

abundance: -
v_gene: TRBV2
CDR3aa: ASSQGTVSYEQY

abundance: -
v_gene: TRBV9
CDR3aa: ASSGREVEQF

abundance: -
v_gene: TRBV6-5
CDR3aa: ASSRGQGAYGYT

abundance: -
v_gene: TRBV7-8
CDR3aa: ASSLPRIRGQETQY

abundance: -
v_gene: TRBV19
CDR3aa: ASSIGRTGTLYQETQY

abundance: once
v_gene: TRBV5-1
CDR3aa: ASSLANGGVNTEAF

abundance: -
v_gene: TRBV7-3
CDR3aa: ASSLGPPGGPKNIQY

abundance: once
v_gene: TRBV27
CDR3aa: ASSSSGTSPGNEQF

abundance: -
v_gene: TRBV6-2/TRBV6-3
CDR3aa: ASSGQSSSWNSPLH

abundance: -
v_gene: TRBV6-5
CDR3aa: ASSYLTGHTEAF

abundance: -
v_gene: TRBV6-5
CDR3aa: ASSTGTGEGYT

abundance: -
v_gene: TRBV28
CDR3aa: AASGRVYFEKLF

abundance: -
v_gene: TRBV7-2
CDR3aa: ASSTPGTGVFGNTIY

abundance: once
v_gene: TRBV12-5
CDR3aa: ASGKGPMGEKLF

abundance: -
v_gene: TRBV5-1
CDR3aa: ASSVRPDQETQY

abundance: -
v_gene: TRBV2
CDR3aa: ASDGGRPTLPQF

abundance: -
v_gene: TRBV7-3
CDR3aa: ASSPGLAGVWETQY